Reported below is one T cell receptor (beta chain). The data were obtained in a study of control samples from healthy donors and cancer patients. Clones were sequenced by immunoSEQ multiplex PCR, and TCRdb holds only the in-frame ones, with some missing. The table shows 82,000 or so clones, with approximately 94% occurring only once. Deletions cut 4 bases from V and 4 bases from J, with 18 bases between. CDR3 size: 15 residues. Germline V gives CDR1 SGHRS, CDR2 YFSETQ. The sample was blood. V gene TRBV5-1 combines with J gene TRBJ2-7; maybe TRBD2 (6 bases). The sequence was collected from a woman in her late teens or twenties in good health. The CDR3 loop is CASSLRVGGGYEQYF. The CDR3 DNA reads TGCGCCAGCAGCCTCAGGGTGGGGGGAGGTTACGAGCAGTACTTC.